These 4 T cell receptor beta chains were all obtained from the same sample, sequenced in a study of blood T cell repertoires in COVID-19. The repertoire was sequenced with immunoSEQ multiplex PCR; TCRdb's copy has only in-frame clones and lacks some. Of 30,000 to 35,000 clones in the sample, about four fifths are singletons; the top ten hold 40% to 50%. Sequencing was done on a sample of peripheral blood. These receptors were obtained from a man aged 80 or over with active or convalescent COVID-19.

The gene calls are TRBV19 and TRBJ2-7; 7 bases are shared with TRBD2. The CDR3 consists of 13 residues. The V gene's germline CDR1 is LNHDA and CDR2 SQIVND (reference sequence). V shed 3 bases, J shed 4 bases, and the junction held 3 bases outside the gene matches. CDR3 DNA: TGTGCCAGTAGTATCCAGCGGGGATACGAGCAGTACTTC. The encoded protein is CASSIQRGYEQYF.

The CDR3 coding sequence is TGTGCCAGCAATCCGGGTTGGAGCACAGATACGCAGTATTTT. It specifies CASNPGWSTDTQYF. The chain combines TRBV9 with TRBJ2-3; D gene ambiguous. V dropped 6 bases and J dropped 0 bases, with 11 bases sitting between them. Per germline, CDR1 SGDLS and CDR2 YYNGEE. The CDR3 totals 14 residues.

The chain is built from TRBV11-3 and TRBJ2-5, with TRBD2 matching over 7 bases. V trimming: 3 bases; J trimming: 2 bases; junction bases outside the gene matches: 0. The CDR3 loop spans 13 amino acids. Germline V gene sequence: CDR1 SGHNT, CDR2 YENEEA. This chain's CDR3 is CASSLRGQETQYF. CDR3 DNA sequence: TGTGCCAGCAGCTTGCGGGGGCAAGAGACCCAGTACTTC.

This rearrangement joins TRBV4-2 to TRBJ1-6, with TRBD1 matching over 10 bases. V lost 4 bases and J lost 6; bases outside the gene matches: 3. Germline V gene lookup returns CDR1 LGHNA and CDR2 YNFKEQ. This CDR3 is 15 amino acids long. CDR3 residues: CASSPWTGGNSPLHF. The CDR3 bases are TGTGCCAGCAGCCCATGGACAGGGGGTAATTCACCCCTCCACTTT.